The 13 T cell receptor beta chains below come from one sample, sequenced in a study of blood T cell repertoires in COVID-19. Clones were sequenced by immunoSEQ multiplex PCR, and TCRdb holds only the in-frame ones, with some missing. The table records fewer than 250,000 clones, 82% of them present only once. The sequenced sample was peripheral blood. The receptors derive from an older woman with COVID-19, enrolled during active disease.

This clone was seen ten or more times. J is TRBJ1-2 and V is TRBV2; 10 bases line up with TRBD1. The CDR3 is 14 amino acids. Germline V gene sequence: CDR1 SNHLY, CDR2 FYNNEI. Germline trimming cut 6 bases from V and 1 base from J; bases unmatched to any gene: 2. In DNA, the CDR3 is TGTGCCAGCAGAGACAGGGGGCTTAACTATGGCTACACCTTC. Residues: CASRDRGLNYGYTF.

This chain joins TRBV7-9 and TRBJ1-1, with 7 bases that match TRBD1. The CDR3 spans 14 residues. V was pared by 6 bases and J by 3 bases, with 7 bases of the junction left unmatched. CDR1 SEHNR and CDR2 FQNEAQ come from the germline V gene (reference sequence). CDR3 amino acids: CASSSTGRDTEAFF. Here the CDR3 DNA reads TGTGCCAGCAGTTCGACAGGGAGAGACACTGAAGCTTTCTTT.

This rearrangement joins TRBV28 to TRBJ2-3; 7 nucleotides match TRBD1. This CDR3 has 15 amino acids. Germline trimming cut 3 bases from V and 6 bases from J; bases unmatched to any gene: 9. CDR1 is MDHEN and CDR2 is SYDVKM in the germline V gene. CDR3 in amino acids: CASSFRWTGEDTQYF. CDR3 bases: TGTGCCAGCAGTTTCCGGTGGACAGGTGAGGATACGCAGTATTTT. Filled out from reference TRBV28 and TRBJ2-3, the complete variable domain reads DVKVTQSSRYLVKRTGEKVFLECVQDMDHENMFWYRQDPGLGLRLIYFSYDVKMKEKGDIPEGYSVSREKKERFSLILESASTNQTSMYLCASSFRWTGEDTQYFGPGTRLTVL.

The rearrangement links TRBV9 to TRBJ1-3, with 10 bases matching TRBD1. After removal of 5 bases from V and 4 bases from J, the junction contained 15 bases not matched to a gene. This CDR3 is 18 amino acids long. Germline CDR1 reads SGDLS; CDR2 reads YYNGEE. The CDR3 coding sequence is TGTGCCAGCAGTGATGCCCGGGACAGGGGAAGTAAAGGAAACACCATATATTTT. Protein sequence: CASSDARDRGSKGNTIYF.

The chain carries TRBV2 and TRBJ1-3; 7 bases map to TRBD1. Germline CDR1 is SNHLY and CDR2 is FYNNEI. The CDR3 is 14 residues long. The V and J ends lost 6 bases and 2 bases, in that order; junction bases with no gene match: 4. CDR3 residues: CASRTGTAGNTIYF. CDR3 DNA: TGTGCCAGCAGGACCGGGACAGCTGGAAACACCATATATTTT.

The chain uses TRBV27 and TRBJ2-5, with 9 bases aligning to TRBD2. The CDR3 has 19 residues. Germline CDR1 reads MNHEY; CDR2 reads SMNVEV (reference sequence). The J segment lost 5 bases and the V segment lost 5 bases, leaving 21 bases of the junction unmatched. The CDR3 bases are TGTGCCAGCAGTCCCCACCCGACTAGCGGATCTCCCTTAGGCGAGACCCAGTACTTC. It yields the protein CASSPHPTSGSPLGETQYF.

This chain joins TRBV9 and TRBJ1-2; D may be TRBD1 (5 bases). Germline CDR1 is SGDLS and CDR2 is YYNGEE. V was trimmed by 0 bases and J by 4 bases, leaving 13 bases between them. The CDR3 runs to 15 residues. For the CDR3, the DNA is TGTGCCAGCAGCGTAGTCGACAGCGTAGGCTATGGCTACACCTTC. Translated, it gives CASSVVDSVGYGYTF. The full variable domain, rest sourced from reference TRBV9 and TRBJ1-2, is DSGVTQTPKHLITATGQRVTLRCSPRSGDLSVYWYQQSLDQGLQFLIQYYNGEERAKGNILERFSAQQFPDLHSELNLSSLELGDSALYFCASSVVDSVGYGYTFGSGTRLTVV.

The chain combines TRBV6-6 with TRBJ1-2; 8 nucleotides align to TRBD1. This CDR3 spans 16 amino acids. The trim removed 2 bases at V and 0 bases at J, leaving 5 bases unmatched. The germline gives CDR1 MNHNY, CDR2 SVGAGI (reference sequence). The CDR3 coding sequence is TGTGCCAGCAGTTACGATGGACAGGGAGCTAACTATGGCTACACCTTC. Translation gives CASSYDGQGANYGYTF.

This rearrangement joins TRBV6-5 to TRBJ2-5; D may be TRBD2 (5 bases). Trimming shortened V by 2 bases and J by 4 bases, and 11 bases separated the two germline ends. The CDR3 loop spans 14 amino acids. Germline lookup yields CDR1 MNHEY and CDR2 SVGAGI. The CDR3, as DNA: TGTGCCAGCAGTTACGGCTTAGGGAGAGAGACCCAGTACTTC. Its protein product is CASSYGLGRETQYF.

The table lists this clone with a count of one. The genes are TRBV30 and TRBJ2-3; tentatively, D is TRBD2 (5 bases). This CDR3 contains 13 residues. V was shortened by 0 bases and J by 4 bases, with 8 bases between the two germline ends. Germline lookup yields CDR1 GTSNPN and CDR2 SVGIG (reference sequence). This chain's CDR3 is CAWSVRGSDTQYF. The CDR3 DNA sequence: TGTGCCTGGAGTGTACGAGGGTCAGATACGCAGTATTTT.

The CDR3 nucleotides are TGTGCCAGTAGTATAAGCCACGGGGGGAAGAACACCGGGGAGCTGTTTTTT. It codes for CASSISHGGKNTGELFF. The genes are TRBV19 and TRBJ2-2; TRBD2 aligns across 7 bases. Looked up from germline, CDR1 is LNHDA and CDR2 is SQIVND (reference sequence). Losses at the gene ends were 2 bases for V and 1 base for J; bases not matched to a gene: 7. The CDR3 extends over 17 amino acids.

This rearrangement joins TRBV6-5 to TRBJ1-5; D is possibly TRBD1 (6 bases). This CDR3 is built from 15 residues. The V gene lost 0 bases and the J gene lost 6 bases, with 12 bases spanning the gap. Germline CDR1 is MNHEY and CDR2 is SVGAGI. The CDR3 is CASSYSYRASQPQHF. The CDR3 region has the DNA TGTGCCAGCAGTTACTCTTACAGGGCATCTCAGCCCCAGCATTTT.

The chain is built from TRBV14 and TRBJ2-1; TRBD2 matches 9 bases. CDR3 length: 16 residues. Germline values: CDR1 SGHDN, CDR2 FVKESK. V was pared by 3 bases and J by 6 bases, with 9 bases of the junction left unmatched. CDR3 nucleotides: TGTGCCAGCAGCCAGGACGGACTAGCGCGGGTCAATGAGCAGTTCTTC. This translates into CASSQDGLARVNEQFF.